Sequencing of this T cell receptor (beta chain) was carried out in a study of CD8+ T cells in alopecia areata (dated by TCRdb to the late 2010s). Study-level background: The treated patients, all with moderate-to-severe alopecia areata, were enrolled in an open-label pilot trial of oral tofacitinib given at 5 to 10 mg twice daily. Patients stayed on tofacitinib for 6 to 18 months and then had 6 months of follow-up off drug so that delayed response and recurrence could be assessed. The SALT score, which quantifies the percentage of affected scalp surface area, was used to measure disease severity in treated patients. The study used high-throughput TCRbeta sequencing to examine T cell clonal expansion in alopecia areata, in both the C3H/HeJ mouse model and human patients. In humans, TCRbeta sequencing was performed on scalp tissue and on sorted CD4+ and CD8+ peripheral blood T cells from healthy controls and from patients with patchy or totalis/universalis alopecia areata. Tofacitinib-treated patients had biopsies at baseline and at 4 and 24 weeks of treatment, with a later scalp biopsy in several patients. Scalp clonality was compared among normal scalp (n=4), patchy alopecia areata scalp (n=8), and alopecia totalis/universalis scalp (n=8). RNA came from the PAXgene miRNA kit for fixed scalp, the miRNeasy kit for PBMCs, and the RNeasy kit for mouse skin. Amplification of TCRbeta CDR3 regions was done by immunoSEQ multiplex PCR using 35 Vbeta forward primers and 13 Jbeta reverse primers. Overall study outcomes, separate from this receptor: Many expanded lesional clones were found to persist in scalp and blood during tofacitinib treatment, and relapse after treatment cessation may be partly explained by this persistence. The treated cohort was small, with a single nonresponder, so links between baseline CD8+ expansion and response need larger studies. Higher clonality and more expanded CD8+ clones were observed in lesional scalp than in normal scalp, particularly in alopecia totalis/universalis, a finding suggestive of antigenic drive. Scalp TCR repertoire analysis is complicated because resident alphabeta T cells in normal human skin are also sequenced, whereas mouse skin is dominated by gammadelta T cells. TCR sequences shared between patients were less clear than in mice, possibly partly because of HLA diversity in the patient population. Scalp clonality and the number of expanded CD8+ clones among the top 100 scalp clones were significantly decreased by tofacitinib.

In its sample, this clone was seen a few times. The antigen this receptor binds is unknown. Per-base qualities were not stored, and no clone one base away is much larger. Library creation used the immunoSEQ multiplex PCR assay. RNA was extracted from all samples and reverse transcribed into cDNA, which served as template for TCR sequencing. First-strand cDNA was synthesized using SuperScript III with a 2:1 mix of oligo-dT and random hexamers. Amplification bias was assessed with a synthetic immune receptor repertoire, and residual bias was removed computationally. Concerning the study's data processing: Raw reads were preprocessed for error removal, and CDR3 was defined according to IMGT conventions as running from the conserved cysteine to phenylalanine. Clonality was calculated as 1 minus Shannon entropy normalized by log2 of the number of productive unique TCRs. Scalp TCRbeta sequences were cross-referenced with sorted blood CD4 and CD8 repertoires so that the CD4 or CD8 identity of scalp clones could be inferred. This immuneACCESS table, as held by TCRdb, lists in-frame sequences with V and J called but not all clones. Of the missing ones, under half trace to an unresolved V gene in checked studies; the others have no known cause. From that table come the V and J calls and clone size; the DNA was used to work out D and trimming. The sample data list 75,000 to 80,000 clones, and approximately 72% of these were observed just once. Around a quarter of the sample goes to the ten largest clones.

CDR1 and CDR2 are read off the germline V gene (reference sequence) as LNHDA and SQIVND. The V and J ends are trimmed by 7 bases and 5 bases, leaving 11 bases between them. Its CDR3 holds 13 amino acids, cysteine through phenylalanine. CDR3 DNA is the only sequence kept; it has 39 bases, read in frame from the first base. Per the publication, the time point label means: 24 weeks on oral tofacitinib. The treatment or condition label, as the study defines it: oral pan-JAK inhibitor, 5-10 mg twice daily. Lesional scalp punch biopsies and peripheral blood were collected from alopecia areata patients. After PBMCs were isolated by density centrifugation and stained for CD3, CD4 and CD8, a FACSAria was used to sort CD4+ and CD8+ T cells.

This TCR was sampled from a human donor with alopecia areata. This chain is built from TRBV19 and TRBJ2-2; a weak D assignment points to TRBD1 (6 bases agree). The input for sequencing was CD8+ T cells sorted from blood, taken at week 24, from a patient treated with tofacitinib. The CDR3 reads CASTLGATGELFF. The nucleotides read TGTGCCAGTACGCTGGGGGCGACCGGGGAGCTGTTTTTT.